This TCR beta chain was observed in a study of blood T cell repertoires in COVID-19. Across the whole study: Sample material is recorded as cDNA or gDNA derived from T cells, B-cell-depleted T cells, or PBMCs.

The study recruited people aged roughly 18 to 100 years across approximately 24 US areas. Cohort allocation depended upon clinical history that participants reported. V lost 1 base and J lost 6, with 10 bases in between. This CDR3 spans 14 amino acids. Germline V gene lookup returns CDR1 MNHEY and CDR2 SVGEGT. Original methodology: Quantification of nucleated cells was approximated via reference gene primer amplification. Using immunoSEQ multiplex PCR, the repertoire was profiled, and TCRdb retains in-frame clones only, with some absent. V, J and clone size are taken as reported in that table, and D and trimming were inferred from the DNA itself. The sample lists around 250,000 clones, approximately 90% occurring once.

The sequencing sample was made of PBMCs or T cells enriched from blood (not recorded which). The chain couples TRBV6-2 or TRBV6-3 to TRBJ1-5, with D possibly being TRBD1 (6 bases). This receptor was obtained from a woman between 35 and 50 years old with acute COVID-19. This CDR3 reads CASSYWGQGQPQHF. CDR3 nucleotide sequence: TGTGCCAGCAGTTACTGGGGGCAGGGTCAGCCCCAGCATTTT.